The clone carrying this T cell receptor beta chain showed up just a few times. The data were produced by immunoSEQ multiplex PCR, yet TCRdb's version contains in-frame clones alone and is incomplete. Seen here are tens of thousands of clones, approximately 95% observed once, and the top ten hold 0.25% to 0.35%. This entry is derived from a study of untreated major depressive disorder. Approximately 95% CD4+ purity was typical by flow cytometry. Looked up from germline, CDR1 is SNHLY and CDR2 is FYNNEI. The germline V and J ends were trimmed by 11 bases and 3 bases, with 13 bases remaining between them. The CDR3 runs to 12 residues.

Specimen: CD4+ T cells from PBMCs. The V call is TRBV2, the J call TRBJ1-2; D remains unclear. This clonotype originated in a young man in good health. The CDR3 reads CAVTGVYYGYTF. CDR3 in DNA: TGTGCCGTAACGGGCGTATACTATGGCTACACCTTC.